Below, 18 T cell receptor beta chains from the same sample are listed, as sequenced in a study of cytomegalovirus exposure and HLA in healthy donors listed by TCRdb under 2017. The library was prepared using the immunoSEQ multiplex PCR assay. The multiplex PCR relied on a mix of 60 forward primers for TCR Vbeta segments and 13 reverse primers for TCR Jbeta segments. TCRdb limited this immuneACCESS table to in-frame rearrangements with V and J called. A share of clones is missing; checked studies link under half to unresolved V genes, and the rest is unexplained. The sample table holds about 130,000 clones, of which approximately 84% were seen once. The top ten clones comprise roughly 2.5% of the sample. Sample: PBMCs. Receptors originate from a boy aged 2-9 years in good health and CMV-seronegative.

V usage is TRBV7-9 and J usage is TRBJ1-1; D gene uncertain. Trimming stripped 5 bases from V and 4 bases from J, with 11 bases between. Germline CDR1 and CDR2: SEHNR and FQNEAQ (reference sequence). This CDR3 is 13 amino acids long. The CDR3: CASSRRESTEAFF. The CDR3 nucleotides are TGTGCCAGCAGCCGGCGGGAGAGCACTGAAGCTTTCTTT. Looking up the rest from reference TRBV7-9 and TRBJ1-1 gives the full variable domain: DTGVSQNPRHKITKRGQNVTFRCDPISEHNRLYWYRQTLGQGPEFLTYFQNEAQLEKSRLLSDRFSAERPKGSFSTLEIQRTEQGDSAMYLCASSRRESTEAFFGQGTRLTVV.

This clone showed up just once. J is TRBJ2-5 and V is TRBV7-9, with 11 bases matching TRBD1. The CDR3 length is 15 residues. In germline, CDR1 is SEHNR, CDR2 FQNEAQ (reference sequence). V shed 5 bases, J shed 11 bases, and the junction held 13 bases outside the gene matches. The CDR3 DNA reads as TGTGCCAGCAGCCCAGTTGGACAGGGGGCGAGGGAGCAGTACTTC. Its protein product is CASSPVGQGAREQYF.

This sequence joins TRBV5-4 and TRBJ1-1, with D unresolved. CDR3 size: 14 residues. The ends were cut back, 0 bases at V and 1 base at J, with 7 bases in the middle. The V gene's germline CDR1 is SGHNT and CDR2 YYREEE (reference sequence). CDR3 sequence (DNA): TGTGCCAGCAGCTTGGGCGGGTGGAACACTGAAGCTTTCTTT. Protein sequence: CASSLGGWNTEAFF.

The rearrangement links TRBV12-5 to TRBJ2-3; the match to TRBD1 covers 11 bases. In germline, CDR1 is LGHNT, CDR2 FRNRAP. J gave up 4 bases and V 6 bases, and 3 bases lay outside the gene matches. The CDR3 runs to 14 residues. The CDR3 sequence: CASGRTGGADTQYF. The CDR3 nucleotides read TGTGCTAGTGGCAGGACAGGGGGCGCAGATACGCAGTATTTT. The variable domain in full, completed from reference TRBV12-5 and TRBJ2-3, reads DARVTQTPRHKVTEMGQEVTMRCQPILGHNTVFWYRQTMMQGLELLAYFRNRAPLDDSGMPKDRFSAEMPDATLATLKIQPSEPRDSAVYFCASGRTGGADTQYFGPGTRLTVL.

The count of this clone is one. The V gene is TRBV5-5, the J gene TRBJ2-2; possible D gene TRBD2, 5 bases. Germline V lookup: CDR1 SGHKS, CDR2 YYEKEE (reference sequence). The CDR3 runs 15 residues. V was cut by 0 bases and J by 3 bases, with 9 bases left in between. Here the CDR3 DNA reads TGTGCCAGCAGCTTGGACCCGGGGTACACCGGGGAGCTGTTTTTT. Translation: CASSLDPGYTGELFF.

This clone was observed once. The chain recombines TRBV7-2 with TRBJ2-1; 12 bases are a match to TRBD1. V trimming: 1 base; J trimming: 10 bases; junction bases outside the gene matches: 5. Germline values: CDR1 SGHTA, CDR2 FQGNSA. CDR3 length equals 15 residues. Written as DNA, the CDR3 is TGTGCCAGCAGCTTAGATGGGACAGGGGGCCGAGAGCAGTTCTTC. Protein sequence: CASSLDGTGGREQFF.

This clone was recorded only once. V and J are TRBV6-6 and TRBJ2-6; D not resolved. Germline assignment: CDR1 MNHNY and CDR2 SVGAGI (reference sequence). The CDR3 contains 11 residues. The CDR3 reads CAVAGANVLTF. CDR3 DNA sequence: TGTGCGGTGGCCGGGGCCAACGTCCTGACTTTC.

The gene calls are TRBV28 and TRBJ2-7; a possible D gene is TRBD2 (5 bases). Trimming removed 4 bases from V and 2 bases from J, with 12 bases in between. The V gene's germline CDR1 is MDHEN and CDR2 SYDVKM. This CDR3 contains 14 residues. The CDR3: CASSSGSATYEQYV. For the CDR3, the DNA is TGTGCCAGCAGTTCGGGTAGCGCTACCTACGAGCAGTACGTC.

The chain employs TRBV4-1 and TRBJ1-2; D unresolved. The CDR3 extends over 19 amino acids. The germline V and J ends were trimmed by 2 bases and 4 bases, with 26 bases remaining between them. From germline, CDR1 is MGHRA and CDR2 YSYEKL. In DNA, the CDR3 is TGCGCCAGCAGCCAACCTCGTAGGCCCAATAATAGACCTAGCTATGGCTACACCTTC. Translated, it gives CASSQPRRPNNRPSYGYTF.

V is TRBV19 and J is TRBJ1-5, with D uncertain. This CDR3 spans 14 amino acids. CDR1 and CDR2 (germline): LNHDA, SQIVND (reference sequence). Trimming stripped 8 bases from V and 2 bases from J, with 13 bases between. The CDR3 region is CASSGIGGNQPQHF. The CDR3 bases are TGTGCCAGTTCGGGTATCGGGGGCAATCAGCCCCAGCATTTT.

The V and J genes are TRBV4-1 and TRBJ2-1; 11 bases map to TRBD2. After removal of 4 bases from V and 6 bases from J, the junction contained 14 bases not matched to a gene. CDR3 length: 18 residues. CDR1 and CDR2 from the germline V gene are MGHRA and YSYEKL. The CDR3 sequence is CASSLPIRLAGMGNEQFF. The CDR3 DNA reads as TGCGCCAGCAGCCTACCCATTCGACTAGCGGGAATGGGCAATGAGCAGTTCTTC.

This chain connects TRBV10-3 to TRBJ2-7; 8 bases map to TRBD1. This CDR3 spans 15 amino acids. The junction had 7 bases not matched to a gene; V was cut back by 0 bases and J by 6 bases. CDR1 is ENHRY and CDR2 is SYGVKD in the germline V gene. CDR3 bases: TGTGCCATCAGTGAGTCGACCAGGGGGCGTCGCGAGCAGTACTTC. This translates into CAISESTRGRREQYF.

This rearrangement joins TRBV2 to TRBJ2-1; 12 bases align to TRBD2. CDR3 length: 19 amino acids. J lost 0 bases, V lost 1 base, and 7 bases had no gene match. The germline V gene has CDR1 SNHLY and CDR2 FYNNEI. The CDR3 coding sequence is TGTGCCAGCAGTGAAGGGGGACTAGCGGGTTGGAGCTCCTACAATGAGCAGTTCTTC. Its protein product is CASSEGGLAGWSSYNEQFF.

Only a few counts were recorded for this clone. The chain couples TRBV6-4 to TRBJ2-1; D is perhaps TRBD1 (6 bases). Looked up from germline, CDR1 is MRHNA and CDR2 is SNTAGT. V was cut by 2 bases and J by 0 bases, with 8 bases left in between. The CDR3 length is 15 residues. CDR3 protein: CASSDVGGSYNEQFF. The CDR3, as DNA: TGTGCCAGCAGTGACGTAGGGGGCTCCTACAATGAGCAGTTCTTC.

The genes are TRBV4-2 and TRBJ1-3, with 7 bases fitting TRBD1. The length of the CDR3 is 17 residues. The germline V gene has CDR1 LGHNA and CDR2 YNFKEQ. V gave up 2 bases and J gave up 0 bases; unmatched junction bases: 7. CDR3 region: CASSQSGTANSGNTIYF. CDR3 nucleotide sequence: TGTGCCAGCAGCCAATCCGGGACAGCTAACTCTGGAAACACCATATATTTT.

This rearrangement joins TRBV7-2 to TRBJ1-2; D might be TRBD1 (5 bases). Trimming removed 4 bases at V and 4 bases at J, with 25 bases between. This CDR3 spans 18 amino acids. Per germline, CDR1 SGHTA and CDR2 FQGNSA. The CDR3 nucleotides read TGTGCCAGCAGCTCCAACCGAACGCCGGGGGAAGTGGGCTATGGCTACACCTTC. It encodes CASSSNRTPGEVGYGYTF.

The chain has TRBV4-1 and TRBJ1-4; D unclear. The V gene's germline CDR1 is MGHRA and CDR2 YSYEKL. This CDR3 spans 15 amino acids. Trimming left V 0 bases short and J 7 bases short, with 12 bases between. This chain's CDR3 is CASSQEWSGSEKLFF. The CDR3 coding sequence is TGCGCCAGCAGCCAAGAGTGGAGTGGGAGTGAAAAACTGTTTTTT.

The chain combines TRBV6-5 with TRBJ2-7; no firm D call. From germline, CDR1 is MNHEY and CDR2 SVGAGI. The CDR3 length is 15 residues. With 0 bases removed from V and 5 bases from J, the gap between germline ends came to 14 bases. The CDR3: CASSYSISGLNEQYF. CDR3 DNA: TGTGCCAGCAGTTACTCGATTTCCGGGTTGAACGAGCAGTACTTC.